What follows is one T cell receptor (beta chain) and its context. What this receptor recognizes is not known. Base quality data are lacking; no much larger clone is found one base away. Healthy HIV-negative adults with no recently reported acute infections or vaccinations were included as donors. Every donor was a Caucasian adult residing in Nashville, Tennessee, USA. Magnetic negative selection was used to enrich CD4+ T cells, after which naive cells were positively selected on CD45RA and the negative fraction became the memory subset. Blood was obtained by leukapheresis, after which PBMCs were separated by Ficoll-Histopaque density gradient centrifugation and cryopreserved in liquid nitrogen vapor phase. Analytical flow cytometry was used to check the purity and quantity of every magnetically sorted T cell population. Each sorted fraction had its genomic DNA isolated and then quantified by UV absorbance on a Nanodrop 2000c.

This entry comes from a study of shared clonotypes between healthy human individuals (dated by TCRdb to 2020 to 2021). Some background on the complete study: The cohort included three men and a couple of women between 18 and 49 years of age. Different laboratories and diverse techniques were used to prepare libraries and sequence TCR repertoires, to increase sequencing depth and limit assay-specific biases. The study deeply sequenced blood TCR repertoires of several healthy adults to estimate repertoire size and the extent of clonotype sharing between individuals. Between about 0.8 and 9 billion PBMCs per donor were obtained by leukapheresis. For each donor, CD4 naive and CD4 memory were each run on three plates, CD8 naive on two plates, and CD8 memory on one plate. The study at large found these results: Pairwise subsampling indicated that sequencing depth was expected to affect the degree of clonotype sharing among donors. When a handful of donors were compared, the shared fraction of clonotypes was around 4.6% for naive CD4, around 3.6% for naive CD8, 2.3% for memory CD4, and less than 0.45% for memory CD8. Rarefaction of sorted-subset datasets indicated incomplete sequencing despite the large sequencing depth. The small number of donors limited the genetic and exposure-history diversity represented. Only blood was sampled, and tissue TCR repertoires likely differ from those in blood. Compared with non-shared clonotypes, the clonotypes found in all four sorted-subset donors had higher generation probabilities. Naive subsets generally had larger estimated clonotype richness than memory subsets.

TCR CDR3 regions were amplified from genomic DNA by multiplex PCR using the deep immunoSEQ assay. Extracted genomic DNA from each cell subset was distributed evenly across all wells of several immunoSEQ 96-well plates, and each plate was treated as a replicate. For sorted subsets, each replicate PCR was loaded with about 0.2 ug genomic DNA, equivalent to some 27,000 T cell genomes. Purified libraries were measured with a Qubit 3.0 fluorometer, size-checked on a Bioanalyzer 2100, and measured again with the KAPA Library Quantification kit. Every immunoSEQ 96-well plate was sequenced on a separate single-read 150-cycle Illumina NextSeq 550 flow cell. Turning to the authors' computational methods: Because the immunoSEQ output included only junctional sequences and no quality scores, the filtering could not be the same as the filtering used for full-length reads. Sequences were annotated with PyIR, a Python wrapper for IgBLAST v1.9, and V/J genes and CDR3 were assigned using IMGT germline references. Reads were filtered out if the reads had weak V/J assignments (E-value above 1e-6), no CDR3, stop codons, out-of-frame junctions, or ambiguous translated residues. V3J clonotypes were defined as sequences sharing the same inferred V gene, J gene, and CDR3 amino acid sequence. Percentage overlap between repertoires was computed as shared unique clonotypes divided by the size of the smaller repertoire. RTK rarefaction, the Chao1 estimator, and Recon v2.1 estimates of unobserved clonotypes were used to assess repertoire richness. Generation probabilities were computed with OLGA for all TCRbeta clonotypes obtained by the gDNA method from several donors. As stored in TCRdb, this immuneACCESS dataset retains in-frame rearrangements with V and J assigned. A fraction of the clones does not appear; measured against another copy, unresolved V genes explain less than half of the discrepancy, and the remainder lacks a known reason. V and J calls and clone size come straight from that table; D and trimming were deduced from the DNA. For this sample the table gives some 2,100,000 clones, of which 95% were detected only once. Together, the top ten hold approximately 0.13% of the sample.

The germline V gene (reference sequence) sets CDR1 to SGHNT and CDR2 to YYREEE. There are 13 amino acids in the CDR3, from cysteine to phenylalanine inclusive. The retained sequence is limited to the CDR3, 39 bases, with the frame set at the first base. V loses 2 bases of germline sequence and J loses 7 bases, and the interval between the two ends is 10 bases. The V and J segments used are TRBV5-4 and TRBJ2-1, with the D segment identity uncertain. The receptor's source is a man in his late teens or twenties in good health. Sequencing was done on a sample of naive CD4+ T cells sorted from blood. What the cell subset or site label conveys for this sample: CD45RA+ positively selected. The DNA reads as follows: TGTGCCAGCAGCTTTTGGAGTGGAAATGAGCAGTTCTTC. Translated, it gives CASSFWSGNEQFF. The CDR3, completed at both ends by the reference TRBV5-4 and TRBJ2-1 genes, gives the full variable domain ETGVTQSPTHLIKTRGQQVTLRCSSQSGHNTVSWYQQALGQGPQFIFQYYREEENGRGNFPPRFSGLQFPNYSSELNVNALELDDSALYLCASSFWSGNEQFFGPGTRLTVL.